Below, 10 T cell receptor beta chains from the same sample are listed, as sequenced in a study of CD8+CD57+ T cells in acquired aplastic anemia. Genomic DNA, the template, was used for profiling of the TCR beta VDJ and CDR3. TCRdb reanalysed the reads using MiXCR and keeps one entry per CDR3 protein. The table includes about 130,000 distinct CDR3 sequences, around 48% detected once. The sample consisted of sorted CD4+, CD8+, or CD8+CD57+ T cells (not recorded which) from PBMCs. These TCRs come from a human donor in good health, serving as a control.

This clonotype was observed at least ten times. The rearrangement links TRBV6-1 to TRBJ2-7; D may correspond to TRBD1 or TRBD2 (5 bases each). The length of the CDR3 is 13 residues. Germline CDR1 MNHNS, CDR2 SASEGT. V was shortened by 5 bases and J by 7 bases, with 15 bases between the two germline ends. The CDR3 here is CASSREGWGEQYF. For the CDR3, the DNA is TGTGCCAGCAGTCGAGAGGGGTGGGGGGAGCAGTACTTC.

This clonotype was detected a few times. A read error may explain this, as a much larger clone is one base away. This chain joins TRBV4-2 and TRBJ1-2; D may be TRBD1 (5 bases). V dropped 5 bases and J dropped 6 bases, with 16 bases sitting between them. There are 14 residues in the CDR3. Germline V gene sequence: CDR1 LGHNA, CDR2 YNFKEQ. The CDR3 DNA is TGTGCCAGCAGCTTGGGGCAGACCGGGGATGGCTACACCTTC. Protein sequence: CASSLGQTGDGYTF.

Worth noting for this clonotype: A much larger clone differs by one base, so this may be a read error. The rearrangement joins TRBV2 to TRBJ2-1; 13 bases agree with TRBD2. This CDR3 region has 13 residues. Germline trimming cut 6 bases from V and 15 bases from J; bases unmatched to any gene: 8. Germline lookup yields CDR1 SNHLY and CDR2 FYNNEI. CDR3 bases: TGTGCCAGCAGACAGGGACTAGCGGGAAGTCTGTTCTTC. Translated, it gives CASRQGLAGSLFF.

This clonotype was counted a few times. The genes are TRBV4-2 and TRBJ1-6; D gene ambiguous. Germline assignment: CDR1 LGHNA and CDR2 YNFKEQ. CDR3 size: 16 residues. V shed 2 bases and J shed 9 bases, with 17 bases lying between them. CDR3 coding DNA: TGTGCCAGCAGCCAATCCGAGGTAGGGCGTTCTTCACCCCTCCACTTT. Amino acid sequence: CASSQSEVGRSSPLHF.

This clonotype was detected many times. The chain joins TRBV7-6 to TRBJ2-6; 7 bases fit TRBD2. V shed 7 bases and J 0 bases; nucleotides not matched to a gene: 9. CDR3 size: 17 residues. Germline assignment: CDR1 SGHVS and CDR2 FNYEAQ. The CDR3 sequence: CASTLGRVPSGANVLTF. For the CDR3, the DNA is TGTGCCAGCACCCTAGGGAGGGTCCCCTCTGGGGCCAACGTCCTGACTTTC.

Concerning this clonotype: The CDR3 does not close with the conserved phenylalanine or tryptophan, likely indicating a read error. The CDR3 sequence is CSAPAGGGENEKLFV. CDR3 nucleotides: TGCAGTGCGCCAGCGGGGGGCGGAGAGAATGAAAAACTGTTTGTT. The rearrangement links TRBV20-1 to TRBJ1-4, with a possible D match to TRBD1 (6 bases). Germline assignment: CDR1 DFQATT and CDR2 SNEGSKA (reference sequence). V was shortened by 6 bases and J by 5 bases, with 19 bases between the two germline ends. The CDR3 is made up of 15 amino acids.

The genes are TRBV15 and TRBJ1-2, with 9 bases lining up with TRBD1. The CDR3 has 14 residues. Trimming at V came to 1 base and at J to 8 bases, leaving 5 bases not matched to a gene. Germline-derived CDR1 and CDR2 are LNHNV and YYDKDF (reference sequence). The CDR3 sequence is CATSRVGTGLGYTF. The CDR3 nucleotides read TGTGCCACCAGCAGAGTTGGGACAGGGTTAGGCTACACCTTC.

The table lists this clonotype with a count of one. This likely comes from a read error, as the CDR3 has no conserved phenylalanine or tryptophan at its end. The chain has TRBV20-1 and TRBJ2-7; D remains unclear. The CDR3 length is 11 residues. Looked up from germline, CDR1 is DFQATT and CDR2 is SNEGSKA (reference sequence). V was trimmed by 3 bases and J by 7 bases, leaving 10 bases between them. CDR3 coding DNA: TGCAGTGCTAGTGACCCGGCAGAGCAGTACCTC. Protein sequence: CSASDPAEQYL.

With respect to this clonotype: At one end, the junction sequence differs from germline, possibly due to a read error. V gene TRBV25-1 combines with J gene TRBJ2-3; TRBD1 or TRBD2 may be the D gene (6 bases each). In germline, CDR1 is MGHDK, CDR2 SYGVNS. CDR3 length equals 12 residues. In DNA, the CDR3 is TGTGCCAGCAGCGAATGGGGGGACACTCCGTATTTT. Its translation: CASSEWGDTPYF.

This clonotype was seen many times. This sequence joins TRBV5-1 and TRBJ2-7; D may be TRBD1 or TRBD2 (7 bases each). Trimming cost V 2 bases and J 2 bases, with 14 bases left between them. The CDR3 totals 15 residues. Germline lookup yields CDR1 SGHRS and CDR2 YFSETQ. CDR3 in amino acids: CASSFSGTAAYEQYF. The CDR3 coding sequence is TGCGCCAGCAGCTTCAGCGGGACAGCAGCCTACGAGCAGTACTTC. The variable domain in full, completed from reference TRBV5-1 and TRBJ2-7, reads KAGVTQTPRYLIKTRGQQVTLSCSPISGHRSVSWYQQTPGQGLQFLFEYFSETQRNKGNFPGRFSGRQFSNSRSEMNVSTLELGDSALYLCASSFSGTAAYEQYFGPGTRLTVT.